This TCR beta chain was documented in a study of blood T cell repertoires in COVID-19. The table lists this clone with a count of one. TCRdb's table, derived via immunoSEQ multiplex PCR, lists solely in-frame clones and lacks some. The sample holds some 240,000 clones; approximately 78% are singletons and the top ten take about 5.6%. From germline, CDR1 is SGHRS and CDR2 YFSETQ. Trimming stripped 4 bases from V and 0 bases from J, with 19 bases between. The CDR3 sequence is 17 residues long. What was sequenced was peripheral blood. The sequence came from a woman aged 70-85 years with COVID-19, enrolled during active disease. The chain links TRBV5-1 to TRBJ1-1; D perhaps matches TRBD1 (6 bases). The CDR3 loop is CASSTGHKVVLNTEAFF. DNA of the CDR3: TGCGCCAGCAGCACGGGACATAAGGTTGTCTTGAACACTGAAGCTTTCTTT.